These 10 T cell receptor beta chains were sequenced from one sample in a study of CD4+ T cells in melanoma. The protocol was immunoSEQ multiplex PCR, while the TCRdb copy is restricted to in-frame clones and leaves out a portion. The profile shows 9,000 to 13,000 clones, about 63% of them singletons. Sequencing was performed on cells from a culture (not recorded whether cultured in vitro). The receptors here all came from a human donor with melanoma.

The chain is built from TRBV5-3 and TRBJ2-7; TRBD1 matches at 12 bases. TRBV5-3 is sorted into the ORF group, with uncertain function. V lost 8 bases to trimming and J lost 7 bases; unmatched junction nucleotides: 13. The CDR3 consists of 15 residues. DNA of the CDR3: TGTGCCAGCAGCCAAGGGACAGGGGGCCCACGAGAGCAGTACTTC. This encodes CASSQGTGGPREQYF.

This clone was picked up a small number of times. The rearrangement links TRBV7-3 to TRBJ2-1; TRBD2 might be the D (6 bases). The germline gives CDR1 SGHTA, CDR2 FQGTGA. CDR3 size: 15 residues. Trimming pared 4 bases from V and 7 bases from J, leaving 17 bases between. This CDR3 is CASSSTGTASNEQFF. The CDR3 bases are TGTGCCAGCAGCTCAACCGGGACTGCTTCGAATGAGCAGTTCTTC.

V usage is TRBV6-1 and J usage is TRBJ1-3, with D uncertain. Per germline, CDR1 MNHNS and CDR2 SASEGT. V dropped 0 bases and J dropped 0 bases, with 9 bases sitting between them. The CDR3 runs 16 residues. The CDR3 sequence: CASSEAPRLSGNTIYF. The DNA of the CDR3 is TGTGCCAGCAGTGAAGCGCCACGGCTCTCTGGAAACACCATATATTTT.

V usage is TRBV7-2 and J usage is TRBJ2-1; D may correspond to TRBD1 or TRBD2 (6 bases each). Trimming cost V 2 bases and J 0 bases, with 8 bases left between them. There are 15 residues in the CDR3. Per germline, CDR1 SGHTA and CDR2 FQGNSA. CDR3 sequence reads: CASSLKGGSYNEQFF. CDR3 in DNA: TGTGCCAGCAGCTTAAAGGGGGGCTCCTACAATGAGCAGTTCTTC.

This chain uses TRBV30 with TRBJ2-3; D assignment may be TRBD1 or TRBD2 (6 bases each). The germline V and J ends were trimmed by 4 bases and 0 bases, with 11 bases remaining between them. CDR1 is GTSNPN, CDR2 SVGIG, per germline (reference sequence). CDR3 length: 14 residues. In DNA, the CDR3 is TGTGCCTGGACAACAGGGACTAGCACAGATACGCAGTATTTT. Translating it yields CAWTTGTSTDTQYF.

The genes are TRBV29-1 and TRBJ2-5; D gene uncertain. The CDR3 runs 13 residues. The germline gives CDR1 SQVTM, CDR2 ANQGSEA. V gave up 4 bases and J gave up 4 bases, with 13 bases separating them. The CDR3 protein is CSVGGRLGETQYF. The CDR3 bases are TGCAGCGTTGGAGGCAGGCTAGGAGAGACCCAGTACTTC.

The V call is TRBV11-2, the J call TRBJ2-7; D is possibly TRBD2 (5 bases). The CDR3 runs to 15 residues. V was cut by 4 bases and J by 2 bases, with 15 bases left in between. Germline-derived CDR1 and CDR2 are SGHAT and FQNNGV. The CDR3 protein is CASSSPGPGTYEQYF. The CDR3 DNA sequence: TGTGCCAGCAGCTCTCCGGGTCCGGGGACCTACGAGCAGTACTTC.

This clone was counted a few times. The CDR3: CATSRGRNSGNTIYF. The CDR3 nucleotides are TGTGCCACCAGCAGAGGACGGAACTCTGGAAACACCATATATTTT. The chain has TRBV15 and TRBJ1-3; D call uncertain. Germline CDR1 and CDR2: LNHNV and YYDKDF (reference sequence). V lost 1 base and J lost 0, with 7 bases in between. The CDR3 length is 15 residues.

This rearrangement joins TRBV18 to TRBJ1-2, with D unresolved. The CDR3 loop spans 13 amino acids. Trimming pared 3 bases from V and 2 bases from J, leaving 7 bases between. From germline, CDR1 is KGHSH and CDR2 LQKENI. CDR3 nucleotides: TGTGCCAGCTCACCTACGATCAACTATGGCTACACCTTC. Protein: CASSPTINYGYTF.

The chain employs TRBV4-1 and TRBJ2-7; D might be TRBD1 (6 bases). The CDR3 runs 13 residues. In germline, CDR1 is MGHRA, CDR2 YSYEKL. V was pared by 4 bases and J by 5 bases, with 12 bases between. The CDR3: CASSRTNRDEQYF. CDR3 nucleotides: TGCGCCAGCAGCCGCACGAACAGGGACGAGCAGTACTTC.